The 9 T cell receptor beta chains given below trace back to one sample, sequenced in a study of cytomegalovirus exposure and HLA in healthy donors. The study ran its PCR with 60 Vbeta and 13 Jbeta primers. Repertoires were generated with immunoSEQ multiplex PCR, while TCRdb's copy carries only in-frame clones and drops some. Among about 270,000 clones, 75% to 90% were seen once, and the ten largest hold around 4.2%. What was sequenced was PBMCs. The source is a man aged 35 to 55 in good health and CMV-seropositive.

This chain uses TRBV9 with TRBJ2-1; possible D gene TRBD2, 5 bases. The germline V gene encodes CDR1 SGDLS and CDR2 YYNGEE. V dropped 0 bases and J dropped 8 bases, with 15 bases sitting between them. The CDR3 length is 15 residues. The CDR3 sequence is CASSVVPGTYDEQFF. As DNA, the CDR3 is TGTGCCAGCAGCGTAGTCCCGGGAACTTACGATGAGCAGTTCTTC.

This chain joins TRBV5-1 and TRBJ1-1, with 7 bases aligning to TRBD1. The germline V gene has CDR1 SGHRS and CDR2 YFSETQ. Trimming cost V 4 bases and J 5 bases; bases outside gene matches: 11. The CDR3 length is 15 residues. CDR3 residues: CASSIGQVSRTEAFF. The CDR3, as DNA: TGCGCCAGCAGCATAGGACAGGTCTCTCGGACTGAAGCTTTCTTT.

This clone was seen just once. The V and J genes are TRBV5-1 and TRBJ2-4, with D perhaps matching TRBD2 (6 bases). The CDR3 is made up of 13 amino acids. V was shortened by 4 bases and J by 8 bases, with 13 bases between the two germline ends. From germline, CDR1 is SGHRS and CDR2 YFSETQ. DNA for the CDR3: TGCGCCAGCAGCCCAGTCGGCGGGGACATTCAGTACTTC. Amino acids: CASSPVGGDIQYF.

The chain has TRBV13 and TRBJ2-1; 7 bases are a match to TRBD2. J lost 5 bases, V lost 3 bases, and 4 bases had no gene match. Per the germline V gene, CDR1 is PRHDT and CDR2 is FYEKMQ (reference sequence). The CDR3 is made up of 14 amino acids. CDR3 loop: CASSFGGEDNEQFF. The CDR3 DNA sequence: TGTGCCAGCAGCTTTGGGGGGGAGGACAATGAGCAGTTCTTC.

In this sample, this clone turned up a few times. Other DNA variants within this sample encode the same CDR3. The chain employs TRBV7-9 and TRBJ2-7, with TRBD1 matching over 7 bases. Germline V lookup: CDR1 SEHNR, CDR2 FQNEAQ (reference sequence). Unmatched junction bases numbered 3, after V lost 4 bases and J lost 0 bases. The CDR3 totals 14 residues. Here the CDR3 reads CASSSSGGSYEQYF. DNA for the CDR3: TGTGCCAGCAGCTCCTCAGGGGGCTCCTACGAGCAGTACTTC.

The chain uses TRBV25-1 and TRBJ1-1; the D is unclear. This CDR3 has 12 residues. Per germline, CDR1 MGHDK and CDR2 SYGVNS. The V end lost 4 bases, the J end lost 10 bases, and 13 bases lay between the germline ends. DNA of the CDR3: TGTGCCAGCAGTGGCCTTGCTTCCAGAGCTTTCTTT. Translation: CASSGLASRAFF.

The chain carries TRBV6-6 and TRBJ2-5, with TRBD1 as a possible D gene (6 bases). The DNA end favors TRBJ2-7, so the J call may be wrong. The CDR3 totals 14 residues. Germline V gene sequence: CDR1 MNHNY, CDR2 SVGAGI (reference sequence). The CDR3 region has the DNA TGTGCCAGCAGTTACCCTGGACAGACGTACGAGCAGTACTTC. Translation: CASSYPGQTYEQYF.

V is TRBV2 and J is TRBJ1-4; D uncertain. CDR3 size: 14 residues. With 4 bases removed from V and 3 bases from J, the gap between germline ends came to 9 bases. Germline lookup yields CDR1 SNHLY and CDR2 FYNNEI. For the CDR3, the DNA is TGTGCCAGCAGTGTGAGGGCAGCTAATGAAAAACTGTTTTTT. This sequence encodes CASSVRAANEKLFF.

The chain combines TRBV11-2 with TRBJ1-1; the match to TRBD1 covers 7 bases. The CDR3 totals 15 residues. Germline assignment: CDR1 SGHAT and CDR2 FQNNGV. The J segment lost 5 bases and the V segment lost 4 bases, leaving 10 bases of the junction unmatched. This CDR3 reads CASSSGQVSGTEAFF. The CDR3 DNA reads TGTGCCAGCAGCTCTGGACAGGTCTCAGGGACTGAAGCTTTCTTT.